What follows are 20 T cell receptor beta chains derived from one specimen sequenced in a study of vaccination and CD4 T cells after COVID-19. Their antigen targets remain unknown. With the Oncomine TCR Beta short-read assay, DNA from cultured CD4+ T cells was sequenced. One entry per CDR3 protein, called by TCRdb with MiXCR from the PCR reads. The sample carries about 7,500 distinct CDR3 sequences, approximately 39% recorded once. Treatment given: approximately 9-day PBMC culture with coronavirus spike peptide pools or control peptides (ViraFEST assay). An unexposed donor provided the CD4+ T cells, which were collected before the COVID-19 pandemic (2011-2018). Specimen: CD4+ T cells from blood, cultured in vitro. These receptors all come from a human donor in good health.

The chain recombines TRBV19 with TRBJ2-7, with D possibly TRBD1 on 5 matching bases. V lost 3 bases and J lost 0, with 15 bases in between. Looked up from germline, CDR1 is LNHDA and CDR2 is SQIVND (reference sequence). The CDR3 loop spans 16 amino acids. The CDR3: CASSIKGSVDSYEQYF. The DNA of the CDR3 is TGTGCCAGTAGTATCAAGGGGTCCGTCGACTCCTACGAGCAGTACTTC.

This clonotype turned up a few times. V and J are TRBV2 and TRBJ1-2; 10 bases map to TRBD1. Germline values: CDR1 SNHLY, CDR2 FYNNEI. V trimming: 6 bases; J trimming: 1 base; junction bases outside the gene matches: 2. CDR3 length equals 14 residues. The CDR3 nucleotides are TGTGCCAGCAGGACAGGGGGCAGTAACTATGGCTACACCTTC. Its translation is CASRTGGSNYGYTF.

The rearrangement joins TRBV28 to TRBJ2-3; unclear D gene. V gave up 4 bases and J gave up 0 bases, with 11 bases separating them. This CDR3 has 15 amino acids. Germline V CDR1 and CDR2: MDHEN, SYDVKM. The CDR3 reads CASSSASGSTDTQYF. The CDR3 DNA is TGTGCCAGCAGTTCAGCATCTGGAAGCACAGATACGCAGTATTTT.

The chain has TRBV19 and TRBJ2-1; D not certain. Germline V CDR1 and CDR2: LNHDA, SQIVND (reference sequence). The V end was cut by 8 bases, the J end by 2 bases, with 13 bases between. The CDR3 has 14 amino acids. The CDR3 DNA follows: TGTGCCAGTTCCCAAGGCTGGACCTACAATGAGCAGTTCTTC. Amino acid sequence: CASSQGWTYNEQFF.

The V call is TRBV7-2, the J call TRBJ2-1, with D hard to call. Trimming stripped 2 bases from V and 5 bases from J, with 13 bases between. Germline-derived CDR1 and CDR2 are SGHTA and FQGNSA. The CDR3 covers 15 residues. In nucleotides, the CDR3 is TGTGCCAGCAGCTTAAACTTAAGGACCAACAATGAGCAGTTCTTC. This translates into CASSLNLRTNNEQFF. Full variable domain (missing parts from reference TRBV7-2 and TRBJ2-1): GAGVSQSPSNKVTEKGKDVELRCDPISGHTALYWYRQSLGQGLEFLIYFQGNSAPDKSGLPSDRFSAERTGGSVSTLTIQRTQQEDSAVYLCASSLNLRTNNEQFFGPGTRLTVL.

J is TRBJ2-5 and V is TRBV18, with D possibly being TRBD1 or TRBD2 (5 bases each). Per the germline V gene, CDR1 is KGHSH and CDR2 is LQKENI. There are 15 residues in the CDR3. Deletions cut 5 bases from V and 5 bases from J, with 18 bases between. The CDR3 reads CASSGGAGTPETQYF. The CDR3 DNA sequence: TGTGCCAGCTCAGGGGGTGCTGGGACCCCCGAGACCCAGTACTTC.

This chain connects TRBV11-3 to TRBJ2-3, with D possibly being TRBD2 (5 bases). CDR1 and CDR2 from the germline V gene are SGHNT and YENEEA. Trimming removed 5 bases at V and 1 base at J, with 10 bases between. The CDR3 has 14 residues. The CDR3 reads CASSAGGRTDTQYF. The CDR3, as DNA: TGTGCCAGCAGCGCCGGCGGGCGCACAGATACGCAGTATTTT.

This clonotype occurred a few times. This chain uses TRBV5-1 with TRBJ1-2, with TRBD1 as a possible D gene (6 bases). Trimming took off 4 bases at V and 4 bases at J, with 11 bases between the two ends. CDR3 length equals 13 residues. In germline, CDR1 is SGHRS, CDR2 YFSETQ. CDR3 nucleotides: TGCGCCAGCAGCAGGGACACTGGCTATGGCTACACCTTC. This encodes CASSRDTGYGYTF.

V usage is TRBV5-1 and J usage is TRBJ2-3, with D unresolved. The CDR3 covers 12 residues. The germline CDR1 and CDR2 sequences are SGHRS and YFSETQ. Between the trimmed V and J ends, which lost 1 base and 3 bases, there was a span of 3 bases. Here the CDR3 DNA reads TGCGCCAGCAGCTTGAATACAGATACGCAGTATTTT. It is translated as CASSLNTDTQYF.

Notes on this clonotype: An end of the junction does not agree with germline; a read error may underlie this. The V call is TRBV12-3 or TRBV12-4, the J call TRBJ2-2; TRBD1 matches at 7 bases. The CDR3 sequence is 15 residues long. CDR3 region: CASSKGGGSTGELFF. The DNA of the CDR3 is TGTGCCAGCAGTAAAGGGGGCGGGTCCACCGGGGAGCTGTTCTTT.

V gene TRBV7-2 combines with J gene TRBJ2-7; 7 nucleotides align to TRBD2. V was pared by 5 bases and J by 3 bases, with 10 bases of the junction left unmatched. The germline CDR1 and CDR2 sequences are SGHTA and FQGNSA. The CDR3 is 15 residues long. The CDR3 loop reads CASSQGASGSYEQYF. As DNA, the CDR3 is TGTGCCAGCAGCCAGGGCGCTAGCGGTAGCTACGAGCAGTACTTC.

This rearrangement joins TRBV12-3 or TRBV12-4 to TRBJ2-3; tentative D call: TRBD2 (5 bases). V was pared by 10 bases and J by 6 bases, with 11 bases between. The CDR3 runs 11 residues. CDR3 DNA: TGTGCCACCGGACTGGCGGATACGCAGTATTTT. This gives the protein CATGLADTQYF.

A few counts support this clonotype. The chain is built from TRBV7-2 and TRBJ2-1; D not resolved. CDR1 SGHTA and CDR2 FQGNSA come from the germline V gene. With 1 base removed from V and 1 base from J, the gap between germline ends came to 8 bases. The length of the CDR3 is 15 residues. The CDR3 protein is CASSLGLASYNEQFF. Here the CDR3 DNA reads TGTGCCAGCAGCTTAGGACTGGCTTCCTACAATGAGCAGTTCTTC.

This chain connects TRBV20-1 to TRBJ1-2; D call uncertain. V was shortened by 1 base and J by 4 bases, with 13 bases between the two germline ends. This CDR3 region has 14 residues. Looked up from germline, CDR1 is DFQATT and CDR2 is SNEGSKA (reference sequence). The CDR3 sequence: CSARVGDVPYGYTF. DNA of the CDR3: TGCAGTGCTAGAGTGGGTGACGTTCCCTATGGCTACACCTTC.

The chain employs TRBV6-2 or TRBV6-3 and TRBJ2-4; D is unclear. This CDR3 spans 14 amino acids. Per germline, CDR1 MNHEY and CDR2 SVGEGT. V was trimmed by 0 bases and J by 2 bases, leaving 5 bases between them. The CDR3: CASSYSGSKNIQYF. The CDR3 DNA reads TGTGCCAGCAGTTACTCGGGTTCCAAAAACATTCAGTACTTC.

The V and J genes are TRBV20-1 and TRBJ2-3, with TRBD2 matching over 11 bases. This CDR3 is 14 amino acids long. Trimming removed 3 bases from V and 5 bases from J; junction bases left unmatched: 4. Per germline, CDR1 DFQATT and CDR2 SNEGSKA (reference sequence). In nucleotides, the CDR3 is TGCAGTGCTAGGGTAGCGGGAGGGCAAGATACGCAGTATTTT. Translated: CSARVAGGQDTQYF.

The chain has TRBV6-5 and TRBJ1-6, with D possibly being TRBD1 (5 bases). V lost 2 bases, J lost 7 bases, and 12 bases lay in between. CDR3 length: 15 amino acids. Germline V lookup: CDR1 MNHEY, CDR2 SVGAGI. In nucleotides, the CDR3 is TGTGCCAGCAGTTACGAAGGGAGGGGCAATTCACCCCTCCACTTT. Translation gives CASSYEGRGNSPLHF.

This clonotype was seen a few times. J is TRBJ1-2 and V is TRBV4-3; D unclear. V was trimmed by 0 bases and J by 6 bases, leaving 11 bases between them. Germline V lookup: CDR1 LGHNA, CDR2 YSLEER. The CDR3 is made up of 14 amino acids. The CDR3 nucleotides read TGCGCCAGCAGCCAAGATCGACTTCTGGATGGCTACACCTTC. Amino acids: CASSQDRLLDGYTF.

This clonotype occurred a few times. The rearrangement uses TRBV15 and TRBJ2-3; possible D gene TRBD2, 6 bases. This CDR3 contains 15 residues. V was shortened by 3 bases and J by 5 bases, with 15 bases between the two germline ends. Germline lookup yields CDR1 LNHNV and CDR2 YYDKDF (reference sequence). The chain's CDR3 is CATSSRMGGGDTQYF. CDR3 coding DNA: TGTGCCACCAGCAGTCGCATGGGGGGTGGAGATACGCAGTATTTT.

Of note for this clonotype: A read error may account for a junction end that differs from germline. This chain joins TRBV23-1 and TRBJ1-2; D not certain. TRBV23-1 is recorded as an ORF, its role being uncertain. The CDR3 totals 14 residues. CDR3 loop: CVSSLLKGSGGYTF. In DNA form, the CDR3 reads TGCGTCAGCAGTCTCCTAAAGGGTAGCGGTGGCTACACCTTC.